This is a list of T cell receptor beta chains from one sample in a study of T-cell reconstitution after alpha-beta-depleted transplantation in children. One entry per CDR3 protein, called by TCRdb with MiXCR from the PCR reads. The sample lists about 250,000 distinct CDR3 sequences, under 30% occurring once. Specimen: PBMCs, mostly from graft donor cells, collected 360 days after TCRalphabeta/CD19-depleted stem cell transplant. The receptor source for this set is a female patient between 2 and 15 years old who had a stem cell transplant for congenital amegakaryocytic thrombocytopenia, so the T cells may come from the graft donor. The conserved cysteine and the conserved F or W are not part of the CDR3 here. D genes are given only for firm matches.

NA	TRBV20-1	TRBJ2-5	SARLVGQETQY
NA	TRBV14	TRBJ1-2	ASSHAGNGYT
NA	TRBV20-1	TRBJ1-5	SANRDSNQPQH
TRBD2	TRBV28	TRBJ2-7	ASSLWGLAGVLHEQY
NA	TRBV7-6	TRBJ2-6	ASSLNPKGLWGANVLT
NA	TRBV9	TRBJ2-7	ASSGANSYEQY
NA	TRBV29-1	TRBJ2-2	SVRPGAGELF
TRBD1	TRBV29-1	TRBJ2-1	SANRDRVYNEQF
NA	TRBV20-1	TRBJ2-2	SAQGSSYSTGELF
NA	TRBV25-1	TRBJ2-1	ASSRAYYNEQF
NA	TRBV20-1	TRBJ2-7	SGAYRERGRSEQY
TRBD1	TRBV7-4	TRBJ2-7	ASSYLSGRGLYEQY
NA	TRBV29-1	TRBJ1-2	SVGDPGGNYGYT
NA	TRBV20-1	TRBJ1-4	SARGPVGEKLF
NA	TRBV12-3/TRBV12-4	TRBJ2-1	ASINPGGEQF
TRBD2	TRBV6-5	TRBJ2-3	ASSYSASGSTDTQY
TRBD2	TRBV28	TRBJ2-5	ASSSTSGSLKTQY
NA	TRBV18	TRBJ2-7	ASSQDVPAYEQY
NA	TRBV5-1	TRBJ1-1	ATSEGNTEAF
NA	TRBV28	TRBJ2-7	ASSDYEQY
TRBD2	TRBV6-2/TRBV6-3	TRBJ2-1	ASRGTSYNEQF
TRBD1	TRBV27	TRBJ1-2	ASRRGREGGYT
NA	TRBV4-3	TRBJ2-1	ASSPVAGWWGNEQF
TRBD2	TRBV5-6	TRBJ2-4	ASSYRTSPAKNIQY
NA	TRBV4-1	TRBJ2-5	ASSQVLRETQY
NA	TRBV11-1	TRBJ2-1	ASSLASLREQF
NA	TRBV25-1	TRBJ1-3	ASSEGLNGNTIY
NA	TRBV19	TRBJ1-1	ASTGYAGTEAF
TRBD2	TRBV11-1	TRBJ2-3	ASSKTSGSTDTQY
TRBD2	TRBV4-1	TRBJ2-2	ASSQDQSGRAFGELF
NA	TRBV20-1	TRBJ2-2	SARDGTLANTGELF
NA	TRBV6-1	TRBJ1-1	ASNDPPDSLNTEAF
NA	TRBV27	TRBJ2-3	ASSLDESTDTQY
NA	TRBV20-1	TRBJ2-5	SAWRGEETQY
NA	TRBV12-3/TRBV12-4	TRBJ2-7	ASSPRPDTYEQY
NA	TRBV9	TRBJ1-2	ASSGTVNYGYT
NA	TRBV6-1	TRBJ2-5	ASSDNGGRETQY
TRBD1	TRBV29-1	TRBJ1-2	SVNRDSSSPYGYT
NA	TRBV25-1	TRBJ2-1	ASSEPKGVNEQF
TRBD1	TRBV29-1	TRBJ2-7	SVLGDRDHEVHYEQY
TRBD2	TRBV6-1	TRBJ2-7	ASSRGAGANEQY
NA	TRBV21-1	TRBJ1-1	ASNLGQGTEAF
NA	TRBV19	TRBJ2-5	ASSNLAAGIATQY
NA	TRBV19	TRBJ2-7	ASSPGPFSYEQY
NA	TRBV7-9	TRBJ1-5	ASSFESRGRSQPQH